The present T cell receptor beta chain was sequenced within a study of molecular identifiers for immune sequencing clone quantification listed by TCRdb under 2018. Study-level background: For a replicate experiment, RNA from roughly 21,000 or 96,000 naive CD8 T cells was divided into five aliquots, of which four were sequenced. The study was a methods study using CD8 T cells to benchmark molecular-identifier clustering-based TCR repertoire sequencing (MIDCIRS) and TCR RNA copy counting.

Libraries of naive CD8 T cells were generated from roughly 21,000 to 960,000 sorted cells, with 10%, 30% or 50% of the purified RNA used. On a BD FACSAria II, naive CD8 T cells were FACS-sorted as CD8+CD4-CCR7+CD45RA+ and collected into RLT Plus buffer. To test detection sensitivity, Jurkat RNA equivalent to more than eight TCR copies was spiked into samples of roughly 19,000-1,000,000 naive CD8 T cells. CD8 T cells were enriched with RosetteSep CD8+ T Cell Enrichment Cocktail and Ficoll-Paque, followed by ACK red cell lysis. Summary of the overall study and its limitations: In CMV-specific effector cells, clones with more than 20 RNA copies contained over 99% of molecules, whereas in naive cells such clones contained under 1% of molecules. Roughly 2.8 recovered TCR RNA copies per cell were obtained by modeling, versus about 10 by digital PCR, implying a capture efficiency of approximately 30%. Highly expanded clone sizes could be underestimated if identical TCR molecules share a barcode. A single cell's worth of spiked-in Jurkat TCR RNA was reported detectable even among one million naive CD8 T cells. When barcode sub-clustering was not used, chimeric consensus sequences inflated TCR diversity, with chimeras reaching as high as 47%. The naive libraries included spiked-in Jurkat TCR RNA (approximately ten copies' worth), and this RNA is not part of the donor repertoire.

As concerns this clonotype: Its antigen is not yet known. A read error may produce the germline difference seen at one junction end.

Libraries were built with PCR. Sequencing was performed on an Illumina HiSeq 4000. Preparation of bulk TCR libraries followed a previously described approach, with the TCR primers listed in Table S5. The Qiagen AllPrep DNA/RNA kit was used to purify total RNA. Before analysis, reads from multiple sequencing runs of one library were combined. The authors' analysis ran thus. Reads were retained only if their TCR constant sequence matched exactly, and those retained reads were trimmed to 150 nt and grouped according to their 12-nt molecular barcodes. Reads within each barcode group were sub-clustered using a 15% Levenshtein threshold, and quality-weighted consensus sequences were constructed for each RNA molecule. Non-functional sequences were discarded, and so were lower-count sequences lying one edit away from another sequence. Based on a fit of two negative binomial distributions, barcode sub-clusters having less than 20% of the maximum read count were discarded. The raw public data were reprocessed by TCRdb itself: fastp quality trimming at Q25, MiXCR clonotype calling, in-frame beta chains only. Identical CDR3 proteins give one entry, which carries the most common genes and DNA. These V and J calls rely on TCRdb rather than the paper's analysis. The sample table records about 640,000 distinct CDR3 sequences; 20% of these occur just once. Jointly, the top ten make up roughly 0.9% of the sample.

Counted from cysteine to phenylalanine, this CDR3 has 13 amino acids. Solely the CDR3 DNA is kept, with 39 bases framed from the first base. CDR1 and CDR2 were assigned from the germline V gene as SGHDN and FVKESK. The TCR originated in a human donor in good health. Some libraries in this study had Jurkat cell RNA spiked in. Material: naive CD8+ T cells from blood, with Jurkat cell RNA spiked in. Taken with the paper, the label for cell subset or site translates to: FACS-sorted CD8+CD4-CCR7+CD45RA+ naive T cells. Recombination joined TRBV14 with TRBJ2-2; the D gene cannot be resolved reliably. The CDR3 region reads CAGSQEYTGELFF. In nucleotides, the sequence is TGCGCCGGCAGCCAGGAATACACCGGGGAGCTGTTTTTT.